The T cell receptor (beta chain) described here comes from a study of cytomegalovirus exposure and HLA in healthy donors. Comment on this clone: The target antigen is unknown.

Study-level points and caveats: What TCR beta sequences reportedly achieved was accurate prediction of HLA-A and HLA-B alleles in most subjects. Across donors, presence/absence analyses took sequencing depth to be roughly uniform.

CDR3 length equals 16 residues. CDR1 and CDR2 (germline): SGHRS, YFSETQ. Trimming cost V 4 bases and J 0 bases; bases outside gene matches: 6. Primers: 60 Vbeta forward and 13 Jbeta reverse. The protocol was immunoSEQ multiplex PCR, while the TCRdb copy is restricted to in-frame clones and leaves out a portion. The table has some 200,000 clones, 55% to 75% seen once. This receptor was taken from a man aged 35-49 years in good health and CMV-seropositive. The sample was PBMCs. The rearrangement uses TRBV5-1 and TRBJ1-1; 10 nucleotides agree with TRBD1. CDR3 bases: TGCGCCAGCAGCGCCGGACAGGGGGAGATGAACACTGAAGCTTTCTTT. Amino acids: CASSAGQGEMNTEAFF.